This T cell receptor beta chain derives from a study of T cells in localized non-small cell lung cancer. Notes on the study in general: The tumor had only one region sequenced, so heterogeneity remains possible. Higher blood T cell density tracked longer overall survival. It was uninvolved adjacent lung that showed the highest T cell clonality, exceeding tumor.

TCRdb's copy holds only in-frame clones and misses some; the assay was immunoSEQ multiplex PCR. The sample has 2,000 to 2,500 clones; approximately 31% are singletons. The CDR3 covers 14 residues. Trimming pared 7 bases from V and 2 bases from J, leaving 15 bases between. Germline V gene data show CDR1 as LNHDA and CDR2 as SQIVND (reference sequence). To note about this clone: What it binds is not known.

Sequencing used lung tumor tissue, obtained before any cancer treatment. The clonotype originates from a female donor over 55 with stage II lung adenocarcinoma. The chain carries TRBV19 and TRBJ2-7; D is uncertain. This chain's CDR3 is CASNLGPGPYEQYF. CDR3 coding DNA: TGTGCCAGTAACCTGGGTCCCGGACCCTACGAGCAGTACTTC.